The sample holds a few counts of the clone carrying this T cell receptor beta chain. The entry originates in a study of blood T cell repertoires in COVID-19. Overall study context: PBMCs, B-cell-depleted T cells, or T cells were the source of the cDNA or gDNA that made up the material.

Authors' processing steps: Researchers report that nucleated cell counts were estimated from reference gene primer amplification. Libraries were prepared by immunoSEQ multiplex PCR; TCRdb keeps only in-frame clonotypes and omits some of them. V, J and clone size derive from that table, while D and trimming were established from the DNA sequence. The sample contains 200,000 to 250,000 clones, roughly 80% of which appear only once. Participants were aged about 18 to 100 years from about 25 US areas. Cohort 3 recovery required two negative PCRs, clearance, or symptom resolution. Germline lookup yields CDR1 LNHDA and CDR2 SQIVND (reference sequence). V lost 5 bases, J lost 0 bases, and 8 bases lay in between. The CDR3 length is 14 residues.

The sample was PBMCs or T cells enriched from blood (not recorded which). The source is a man between 60 and 75 years old who had recovered from COVID-19. The chain is built from TRBV19 and TRBJ1-3, with TRBD1 as a possible D gene (5 bases). The CDR3 sequence: CASSGANSGNTIYF. Here the CDR3 DNA reads TGTGCCAGTAGTGGGGCTAACTCTGGAAACACCATATATTTT.